In this sample, the clone carrying this T cell receptor (beta chain) turned up once. Antigen specificity is unknown. Assay: immunoSEQ multiplex PCR; the TCRdb copy retains only in-frame clones and omits some. This table holds 85,000 to 100,000 clones, roughly 80% found once. This sample is part of a study of memory CD4+ T cells and cytomegalovirus serostatus. Germline V CDR1 and CDR2: LNHNV, YYDKDF (reference sequence). Trimming cost V 1 base and J 8 bases, with 8 bases left between them. CDR3 size: 12 residues. The study, taken as a whole, reports: Median bootstrapped AUC for CMV status was about 0.95 originally, just under 0.93 US-trained.

The sort gate was single viable CD3+CD4+CD8-CD45RO+ cells for memory CD4+ T cells. This clonotype was obtained from an adult in good health and CMV-seropositive. The sample consisted of memory CD4+ T cells from blood. The chain combines TRBV15 with TRBJ1-2; D ambiguous. The CDR3 here is CATSRVRGGYTF. The CDR3 region has the DNA TGTGCCACCAGCAGAGTACGTGGGGGCTACACCTTC.